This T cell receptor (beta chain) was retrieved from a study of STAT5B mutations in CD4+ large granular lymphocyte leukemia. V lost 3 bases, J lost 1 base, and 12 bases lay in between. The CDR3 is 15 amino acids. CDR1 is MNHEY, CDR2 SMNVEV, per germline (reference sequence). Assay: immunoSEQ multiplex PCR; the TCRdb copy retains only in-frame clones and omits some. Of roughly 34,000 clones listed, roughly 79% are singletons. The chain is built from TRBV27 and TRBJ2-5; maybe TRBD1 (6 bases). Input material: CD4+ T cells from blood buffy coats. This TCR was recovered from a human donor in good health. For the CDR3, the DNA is TGTGCCAGCAGTTTCCGACAGGCCACCCAAGAGACCCAGTACTTC. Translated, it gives CASSFRQATQETQYF.